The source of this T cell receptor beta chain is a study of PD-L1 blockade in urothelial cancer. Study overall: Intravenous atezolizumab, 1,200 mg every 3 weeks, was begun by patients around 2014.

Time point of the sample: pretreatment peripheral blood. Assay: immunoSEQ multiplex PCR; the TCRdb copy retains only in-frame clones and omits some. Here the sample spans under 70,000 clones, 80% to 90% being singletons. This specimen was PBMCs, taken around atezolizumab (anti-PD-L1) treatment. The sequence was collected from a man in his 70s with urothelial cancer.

The CDR3 DNA sequence: TGTGCCAGTAGTATAGGGGGGGAAGGCACTGAAGCTTTCTTT. Protein sequence: CASSIGGEGTEAFF. The genes are TRBV19 and TRBJ1-1; tentative D call: TRBD1 (5 bases). Germline V lookup: CDR1 LNHDA, CDR2 SQIVND (reference sequence). V lost 1 base and J lost 4, with 10 bases in between. CDR3 size: 14 residues.